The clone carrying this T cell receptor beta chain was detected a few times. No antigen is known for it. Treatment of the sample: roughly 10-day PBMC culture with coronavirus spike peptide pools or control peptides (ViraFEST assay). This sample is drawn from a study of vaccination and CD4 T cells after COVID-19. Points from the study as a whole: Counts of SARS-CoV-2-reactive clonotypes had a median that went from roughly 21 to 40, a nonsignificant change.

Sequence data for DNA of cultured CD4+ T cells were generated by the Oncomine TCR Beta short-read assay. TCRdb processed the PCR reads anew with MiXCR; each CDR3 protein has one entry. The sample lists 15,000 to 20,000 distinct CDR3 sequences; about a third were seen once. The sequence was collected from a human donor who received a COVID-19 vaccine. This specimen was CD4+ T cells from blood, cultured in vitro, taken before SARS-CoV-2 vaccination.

CDR3 bases: TGTGCCACCAGCTCGACAGGGGCGTGGATGAAAGCCAAAAACATTCAGTACTTC. Translation gives CATSSTGAWMKAKNIQYF. The rearrangement links TRBV15 to TRBJ2-4; 8 bases are a match to TRBD1. The V and J ends lost 5 bases and 0 bases, in that order; junction bases with no gene match: 12. CDR1 LNHNV and CDR2 YYDKDF come from the germline V gene (reference sequence). CDR3 size: 18 residues.